This T cell receptor (beta chain) was recovered during a study of cytotoxic CD8 clonotypes in ibrutinib-treated CLL. With cryopreserved PBMCs as the source, 2 to 2.5 micrograms of genomic DNA went to TCR beta libraries. Per germline, CDR1 MNHGY and CDR2 SAAAGT. The CDR3 loop spans 15 amino acids. V gave up 2 bases and J gave up 0 bases; unmatched junction bases: 4. Clones were sequenced by immunoSEQ multiplex PCR, and TCRdb holds only the in-frame ones, with some missing. There are hundreds of thousands of clones in the sample; 70% occur only once, and roughly 15% lies in the top ten. The chain employs TRBV6-8 and TRBJ2-7; 7 bases fit TRBD1. The receptor was derived from a human donor with chronic lymphocytic leukemia. Here the sequenced sample was PBMCs, taken after 24 months of ibrutinib treatment. The CDR3 sequence is CASSYPRGSSYEQYF. The DNA of the CDR3 is TGTGCCAGCAGTTACCCCAGGGGGAGCTCCTACGAGCAGTACTTC.